The 6 T cell receptor beta chains listed next were all sequenced from one sample in a study of cytomegalovirus exposure and HLA in healthy donors. A multiplex PCR was run with 60 Vbeta primers and 13 Jbeta primers. TCRdb keeps only in-frame clones here, not all; method: immunoSEQ multiplex PCR. The sample lists about 170,000 clones; about 88% were seen once. The sequencing input was PBMCs. These receptor sequences come from a man aged 25-45 years in good health and CMV-seropositive.

V usage is TRBV7-8 and J usage is TRBJ2-5; 10 bases map to TRBD2. The V segment lost 3 bases and the J segment 4 bases; nucleotides outside the gene matches: 5. The CDR3 is 15 residues long. CDR1 and CDR2 from the germline V gene are SGHVS and FQNEAQ. This CDR3 reads CASSFQREGLETQYF. CDR3 coding DNA: TGTGCCAGCAGCTTTCAGCGGGAGGGCCTAGAGACCCAGTACTTC.

In nucleotides, the CDR3 is TGTGCCAGCAGTTTCTTGCGGGAGGACCAAGAGACCCAGTACTTC. This sequence encodes CASSFLREDQETQYF. This chain connects TRBV28 to TRBJ2-5; 8 bases are shared with TRBD2. Trimming removed 3 bases from V and 0 bases from J; junction bases left unmatched: 3. CDR1 is MDHEN, CDR2 SYDVKM, per germline. This CDR3 is 15 amino acids long.

The V call is TRBV6-1, the J call TRBJ2-1; 9 nucleotides match TRBD1. The CDR3 runs to 15 residues. Germline V gene data show CDR1 as MNHNS and CDR2 as SASEGT. The V and J ends lost 3 bases and 6 bases, in that order; junction bases with no gene match: 6. The CDR3 reads CASSDRDRVLNEQFF. In DNA form, the CDR3 reads TGTGCCAGCAGTGACCGGGACAGGGTCCTCAATGAGCAGTTCTTC.

V is TRBV4-3 and J is TRBJ1-2; possibly TRBD1 for D (5 bases). The CDR3 spans 16 residues. V dropped 4 bases and J dropped 4 bases, with 19 bases sitting between them. The germline gives CDR1 LGHNA, CDR2 YSLEER. The CDR3 protein is CASSPAAWRDSYGYTF. For the CDR3, the DNA is TGCGCCAGCAGCCCCGCGGCTTGGAGGGACTCCTATGGCTACACCTTC.

This clone was found once. The chain couples TRBV7-2 to TRBJ2-5; D unclear. The CDR3 is 13 residues long. Germline values: CDR1 SGHTA, CDR2 FQGNSA. The V end was cut by 8 bases, the J end by 0 bases, with 10 bases between. The CDR3 here is CASCTSYQETQYF. The CDR3 DNA is TGTGCCAGCTGTACTTCGTACCAAGAGACCCAGTACTTC.

The chain joins TRBV5-5 to TRBJ2-5; TRBD1 might be the D (5 bases). This CDR3 has 15 residues. V was clipped by 5 bases and J by 4 bases, with 18 bases between them. Germline V gene sequence: CDR1 SGHKS, CDR2 YYEKEE (reference sequence). CDR3 in DNA: TGTGCCAGCAGGGTCGTTCAGGGTGTCGGAGAGACCCAGTACTTC. Protein: CASRVVQGVGETQYF.